Below, 32 T cell receptor beta chains from the same sample are listed, as sequenced in a study of blood T cell repertoires in COVID-19. Repertoires were generated with immunoSEQ multiplex PCR, while TCRdb's copy carries only in-frame clones and drops some. The table lists 25,000 to 35,000 clones, about 90% of them singletons, with 9.3% in the top ten. Sequencing was performed on peripheral blood. All receptors come from a human donor in a cohort sampled during active COVID-19.

This clone came up once. The V and J genes are TRBV11-2 and TRBJ2-7; 11 bases align to TRBD2. J lost 6 bases, V lost 3 bases, and 4 bases had no gene match. CDR1 is SGHAT, CDR2 FQNNGV, per germline. The CDR3 contains 14 residues. For the CDR3, the DNA is TGTGCCAGCAGCTTTAGCGGGAGGGTCGGCGAGCAGTACTTC. It codes for CASSFSGRVGEQYF.

The chain uses TRBV6-2 or TRBV6-3 and TRBJ1-5; TRBD1 aligns across 8 bases. The length of the CDR3 is 13 residues. Germline V lookup: CDR1 MNHEY, CDR2 SVGEGT. Germline trimming cut 4 bases from V and 6 bases from J; bases unmatched to any gene: 2. The CDR3 DNA reads as TGTGCCAGCAGTTCGGACAGGGTTCAGCCCCAGCATTTT. Residues: CASSSDRVQPQHF.

The CDR3 sequence is CASSLAQGVTAWGPEAFF. The CDR3 DNA is TGTGCCAGCAGCTTAGCGCAGGGTGTAACGGCCTGGGGGCCTGAAGCTTTCTTT. This chain joins TRBV7-9 and TRBJ1-1; possible D gene TRBD1, 6 bases. The CDR3 is 18 residues long. Per the germline V gene, CDR1 is SEHNR and CDR2 is FQNEAQ (reference sequence). Trimming pared 0 bases from V and 6 bases from J, leaving 23 bases between. Looking up the rest from reference TRBV7-9 and TRBJ1-1 gives the full variable domain: DTGVSQNPRHKITKRGQNVTFRCDPISEHNRLYWYRQTLGQGPEFLTYFQNEAQLEKSRLLSDRFSAERPKGSFSTLEIQRTEQGDSAMYLCASSLAQGVTAWGPEAFFGQGTRLTVV.

The genes are TRBV30 and TRBJ1-6; 8 bases line up with TRBD1. The CDR3 is made up of 14 amino acids. CDR1 GTSNPN and CDR2 SVGIG come from the germline V gene (reference sequence). J was trimmed by 5 bases and V by 3 bases; bases with no gene match: 3. For the CDR3, the DNA is TGTGCCTGGAGCCGGACAGGGAATAATTCACCCCTCCACTTT. Translation gives CAWSRTGNNSPLHF.

The chain recombines TRBV6-5 with TRBJ2-3; D is uncertain. In germline, CDR1 is MNHEY, CDR2 SVGAGI. V dropped 2 bases and J dropped 4 bases, with 10 bases sitting between them. The CDR3 is 14 amino acids. CDR3 protein: CASSYGRRSDTQYF. The CDR3 coding sequence is TGTGCCAGCAGTTACGGGCGAAGATCAGATACGCAGTATTTT.

The chain is built from TRBV7-2 and TRBJ2-4, with TRBD2 matching 8 bases. V shed 3 bases, J shed 0 bases, and the junction held 4 bases outside the gene matches. This CDR3 has 16 amino acids. The germline V gene encodes CDR1 SGHTA and CDR2 FQGNSA. This CDR3 is CASSLVSGIAKNIQYF. Written as DNA, the CDR3 is TGTGCCAGCAGCTTGGTTAGCGGGATAGCCAAAAACATTCAGTACTTC.

This clone was seen only a few times. V and J are TRBV2 and TRBJ1-2; 9 nucleotides agree with TRBD1. The V gene's germline CDR1 is SNHLY and CDR2 FYNNEI. The CDR3 runs 15 residues. The V segment lost 2 bases and the J segment 7 bases; nucleotides outside the gene matches: 8. For the CDR3, the DNA is TGTGCCAGCAGTGAAATGGGGACAGGGACCTCTGGCTACACCTTC. Its protein product is CASSEMGTGTSGYTF.

V usage is TRBV18 and J usage is TRBJ2-4, with D possibly matching TRBD2 (5 bases). The germline V gene has CDR1 KGHSH and CDR2 LQKENI. Trimming removed 1 base at V and 0 bases at J, with 10 bases between. The CDR3 consists of 16 residues. The CDR3 DNA is TGTGCCAGCTCACCACAGGGAGTGGTAGCCAAAAACATTCAGTACTTC. This gives the protein CASSPQGVVAKNIQYF.

The rearrangement uses TRBV27 and TRBJ2-1, with a possible D match to TRBD2 (5 bases). There are 16 residues in the CDR3. Looked up from germline, CDR1 is MNHEY and CDR2 is SMNVEV (reference sequence). V was clipped by 7 bases and J by 10 bases, with 26 bases between them. DNA of the CDR3: TGTGCCAGCACCTCACTCCCGGGGTCTGGGAGATACGAGCAGTTCTTC. Residues: CASTSLPGSGRYEQFF.

The V call is TRBV6-1, the J call TRBJ2-7; 7 bases are shared with TRBD1. The germline CDR1 and CDR2 sequences are MNHNS and SASEGT. V was pared by 0 bases and J by 0 bases, with 5 bases of the junction left unmatched. The CDR3 covers 16 residues. The DNA of the CDR3 is TGTGCCAGCAGTGAAGCCGGGACAGTAGGCTCCTACGAGCAGTACTTC. It encodes CASSEAGTVGSYEQYF.

This clone was observed a few times. This chain joins TRBV19 and TRBJ2-7, with 14 bases fitting TRBD2. The CDR3 spans 15 residues. Trimming at V came to 6 bases and at J to 2 bases, leaving 3 bases not matched to a gene. CDR1 and CDR2 (germline): LNHDA, SQIVND (reference sequence). The CDR3 reads CASRGGLAGAYEQYF. CDR3 coding DNA: TGTGCCAGTAGAGGGGGACTAGCGGGAGCCTACGAGCAGTACTTC.

V and J are TRBV3-1 (or the pseudogene TRBV3-2) and TRBJ2-1; 10 nucleotides agree with TRBD2. Germline values: CDR1 LGHDT, CDR2 YNNKEL (reference sequence). Trimming cost V 2 bases and J 9 bases; bases outside gene matches: 10. There are 16 residues in the CDR3. The CDR3: CASSQSPSGGAGEQFF. DNA of the CDR3: TGTGCCAGCAGCCAATCACCAAGCGGGGGGGCAGGTGAGCAGTTCTTC.

This rearrangement joins TRBV12-3 or TRBV12-4 to TRBJ2-1; D may be TRBD2 (5 bases). V lost 6 bases and J lost 8, with 8 bases in between. The CDR3 contains 11 residues. The DNA for the CDR3 is TGTGCCAGCAGCCCGAGGGATGAGCAGTTCTTC. This translates into CASSPRDEQFF.

This sequence joins TRBV6-5 and TRBJ2-3, with 10 bases matching TRBD2. The CDR3 has 13 residues. The germline CDR1 and CDR2 sequences are MNHEY and SVGAGI. V shed 7 bases, J shed 3 bases, and the junction held 1 base outside the gene matches. CDR3 amino acids: CASKGLATDTQYF. The CDR3 DNA sequence: TGTGCCAGCAAGGGACTAGCGACAGATACGCAGTATTTT.

The V call is TRBV28, the J call TRBJ1-3; 7 bases agree with TRBD1. This CDR3 comprises 16 residues. From germline, CDR1 is MDHEN and CDR2 SYDVKM. Trimming removed 4 bases from V and 8 bases from J; junction bases left unmatched: 14. CDR3 sequence reads: CASSSGTVSGGDTIYF. The CDR3 DNA sequence: TGTGCCAGCAGTTCTGGGACAGTCTCCGGAGGGGACACCATATATTTT.

The chain links TRBV15 to TRBJ2-1, with 9 nucleotides matching TRBD2. The CDR3 totals 17 residues. Germline values: CDR1 LNHNV, CDR2 YYDKDF (reference sequence). V lost 0 bases to trimming and J lost 5 bases; unmatched junction nucleotides: 8. The CDR3 here is CATSREGGGASDNEQFF. The CDR3 DNA is TGTGCCACCAGCAGAGAGGGCGGGGGGGCCTCTGACAATGAGCAGTTCTTC.

The chain has TRBV2 and TRBJ1-2; the match to TRBD1 covers 9 bases. Looked up from germline, CDR1 is SNHLY and CDR2 is FYNNEI. This CDR3 has 13 residues. V was pared by 11 bases and J by 4 bases, with 8 bases of the junction left unmatched. The CDR3 loop is CAANRDRAYGYTF. CDR3 sequence (DNA): TGTGCCGCTAACCGGGACAGGGCCTATGGCTACACCTTC.

The V and J genes are TRBV30 and TRBJ1-2, with TRBD1 identical over 9 bases. CDR1 is GTSNPN, CDR2 SVGIG, per germline (reference sequence). Trimming at V came to 2 bases and at J to 5 bases, leaving 9 bases not matched to a gene. CDR3 length equals 15 residues. The CDR3 coding sequence is TGTGCCTGGAGTACCCCGGGACAGGGATTATATGGCTACACCTTC. Protein: CAWSTPGQGLYGYTF.

The chain uses TRBV2 and TRBJ2-5; maybe TRBD2 (5 bases). CDR1 SNHLY and CDR2 FYNNEI come from the germline V gene. The V gene lost 2 bases and the J gene lost 1 base, with 11 bases spanning the gap. The length of the CDR3 is 15 residues. For the CDR3, the DNA is TGTGCCAGCAGTGAAAGTAACGGGATCCAAGAGACCCAGTACTTC. Its protein product is CASSESNGIQETQYF.

The chain uses TRBV7-7 and TRBJ2-2; 8 bases line up with TRBD1. The V and J ends lost 3 bases and 5 bases, in that order; junction bases with no gene match: 8. This CDR3 comprises 16 residues. Germline values: CDR1 SSHAT, CDR2 FNYEAQ (reference sequence). The CDR3 reads CASSFGTGGGTGELFF. CDR3 DNA sequence: TGTGCCAGCAGCTTCGGGACAGGAGGCGGTACCGGGGAGCTGTTTTTT.

The chain couples TRBV5-8 to TRBJ2-2; maybe TRBD2 (5 bases). This CDR3 has 15 residues. V lost 4 bases and J 1 base, leaving 11 bases between the germline ends. CDR1 is SGHTS, CDR2 YDEGEE, per germline. For the CDR3, the DNA is TGTGCCAGCAGCCCTAAGACTAAGAACACCGGGGAGCTGTTTTTT. Protein sequence: CASSPKTKNTGELFF.

The chain joins TRBV7-2 to TRBJ2-5, with D uncertain. This CDR3 has 13 amino acids. Per the germline V gene, CDR1 is SGHTA and CDR2 is FQGNSA. Trimming cost V 4 bases and J 4 bases, with 10 bases left between them. This CDR3 reads CASSSSPGETQYF. CDR3 nucleotides: TGTGCCAGCAGCTCGTCTCCCGGAGAGACCCAGTACTTC. Variable domain in full (rest from reference TRBV7-2 and TRBJ2-5): GAGVSQSPSNKVTEKGKDVELRCDPISGHTALYWYRQSLGQGLEFLIYFQGNSAPDKSGLPSDRFSAERTGGSVSTLTIQRTQQEDSAVYLCASSSSPGETQYFGPGTRLLVL.

This rearrangement joins TRBV7-9 to TRBJ2-5, with TRBD2 as a possible D gene (7 bases). The V gene lost 5 bases and the J gene lost 4 bases, with 23 bases spanning the gap. The CDR3 has 17 amino acids. The germline V gene has CDR1 SEHNR and CDR2 FQNEAQ (reference sequence). Written as DNA, the CDR3 is TGTGCCAGCAGCCCACAGACCCGAGGGGGGGGGCGAGAGACCCAGTACTTC. It translates to CASSPQTRGGGRETQYF.

The V and J genes are TRBV6-5 and TRBJ2-1; D is possibly TRBD2 (5 bases). Germline V gene sequence: CDR1 MNHEY, CDR2 SVGAGI. Trimming took 11 bases from V and 9 from J, leaving 23 bases between them. This CDR3 spans 14 amino acids. The CDR3 region has the DNA TGTGCCTCCCGGGAAGCTTTAATCCCAGGTGAGCAGTTCTTC. Its translation: CASREALIPGEQFF.

The gene calls are TRBV3-1 (or the pseudogene TRBV3-2) and TRBJ2-2; a possible D gene is TRBD2 (6 bases). V was clipped by 8 bases and J by 6 bases, with 13 bases between them. The CDR3 length is 13 residues. Per the germline V gene, CDR1 is LGHDT and CDR2 is YNNKEL (reference sequence). This CDR3 is CASSQTGAGELFF. The CDR3 nucleotides are TGTGCCAGCTCCCAGACGGGGGCCGGGGAGCTGTTTTTT.

The chain has TRBV28 and TRBJ1-4; 9 positions agree with TRBD1. The germline V gene has CDR1 MDHEN and CDR2 SYDVKM. V shed 7 bases and J 5 bases; nucleotides not matched to a gene: 8. This CDR3 is built from 15 residues. The CDR3 nucleotides read TGTGCCAGCACCGTTACCGGGACAGGGAATGAAAAACTGTTTTTT. It codes for CASTVTGTGNEKLFF.

The chain combines TRBV7-3 with TRBJ2-3; 8 nucleotides line up with TRBD1. The CDR3 loop spans 15 amino acids. The ends lost 5 bases at V and 2 bases at J; junction bases unmatched: 6. CDR1 SGHTA and CDR2 FQGTGA come from the germline V gene. DNA for the CDR3: TGTGCCAGCAGCCGCGACAGGGGAAACACAGATACGCAGTATTTT. This sequence encodes CASSRDRGNTDTQYF.

The CDR3 DNA reads TGTGCCAGCAGCTTACAGGGTGCTGGAAACACCATATATTTT. Residues: CASSLQGAGNTIYF. The chain carries TRBV7-8 and TRBJ1-3; perhaps TRBD1 as D (5 bases). The V gene's germline CDR1 is SGHVS and CDR2 FQNEAQ. The CDR3 sequence is 14 residues long. The V and J ends lost 2 bases and 2 bases respectively, with 7 bases between them.

The rearrangement links TRBV7-6 to TRBJ2-1; the D is unclear. This CDR3 comprises 16 residues. The germline CDR1 and CDR2 sequences are SGHVS and FNYEAQ. The germline V and J ends were trimmed by 5 bases and 5 bases, with 19 bases remaining between them. This chain's CDR3 is CASSLDPPSRNNEQFF. The DNA for the CDR3 is TGTGCCAGCAGCCTTGATCCCCCTAGTCGTAACAATGAGCAGTTCTTC. Based on the CDR3 plus reference TRBV7-6 and TRBJ2-1, the full variable domain is GAGVSQSPRYKVTKRGQDVALRCDPISGHVSLYWYRQALGQGPEFLTYFNYEAQQDKSGLPNDRFSAERPEGSISTLTIQRTEQRDSAMYRCASSLDPPSRNNEQFFGPGTRLTVL.

CDR3 nucleotide sequence: TGTGCCACCGGGGGGAATGAGCAGTTCTTC. Translated, it gives CATGGNEQFF. The rearrangement uses TRBV2 and TRBJ2-1, with 7 bases identical to TRBD2. V gave up 10 bases and J gave up 7 bases; unmatched junction bases: 1. The CDR3 covers 10 residues. The germline CDR1 and CDR2 sequences are SNHLY and FYNNEI.

This chain links TRBV2 with TRBJ2-7; 8 positions agree with TRBD2. Per the germline V gene, CDR1 is SNHLY and CDR2 is FYNNEI. CDR3 length equals 14 residues. V was clipped by 6 bases and J by 2 bases; unmatched bases: 6. The CDR3 reads CASRPSGGAYEQYF. The CDR3 nucleotides read TGTGCCAGCAGGCCGAGCGGGGGCGCCTACGAGCAGTACTTC. Full variable domain (outside the CDR3, taken from reference TRBV2 and TRBJ2-7): EPEVTQTPSHQVTQMGQEVILRCVPISNHLYFYWYRQILGQKVEFLVSFYNNEISEKSEIFDDQFSVERPDGSNFTLKIRSTKLEDSAMYFCASRPSGGAYEQYFGPGTRLTVT.

This clone appeared once. The rearrangement uses TRBV5-1 and TRBJ2-3; 11 nucleotides match TRBD2. Germline-derived CDR1 and CDR2 are SGHRS and YFSETQ. V was clipped by 1 base and J by 5 bases; unmatched bases: 6. The CDR3 is 16 residues long. This CDR3 reads CASSLSTSGIEDTQYF. CDR3 DNA sequence: TGCGCCAGCAGCTTGTCGACTAGCGGGATAGAAGATACGCAGTATTTT.